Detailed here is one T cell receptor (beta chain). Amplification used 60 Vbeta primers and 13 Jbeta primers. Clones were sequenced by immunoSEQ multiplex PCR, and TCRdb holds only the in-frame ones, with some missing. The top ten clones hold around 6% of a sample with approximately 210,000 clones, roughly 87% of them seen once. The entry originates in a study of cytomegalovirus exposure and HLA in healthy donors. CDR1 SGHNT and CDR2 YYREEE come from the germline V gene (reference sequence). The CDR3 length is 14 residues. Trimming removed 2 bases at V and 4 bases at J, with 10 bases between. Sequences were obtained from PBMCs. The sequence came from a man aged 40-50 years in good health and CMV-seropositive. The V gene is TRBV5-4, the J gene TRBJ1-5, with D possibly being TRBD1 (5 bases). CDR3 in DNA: TGTGCCAGCAGCTTCGGGGGAGCGAATCAGCCCCAGCATTTT. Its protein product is CASSFGGANQPQHF.